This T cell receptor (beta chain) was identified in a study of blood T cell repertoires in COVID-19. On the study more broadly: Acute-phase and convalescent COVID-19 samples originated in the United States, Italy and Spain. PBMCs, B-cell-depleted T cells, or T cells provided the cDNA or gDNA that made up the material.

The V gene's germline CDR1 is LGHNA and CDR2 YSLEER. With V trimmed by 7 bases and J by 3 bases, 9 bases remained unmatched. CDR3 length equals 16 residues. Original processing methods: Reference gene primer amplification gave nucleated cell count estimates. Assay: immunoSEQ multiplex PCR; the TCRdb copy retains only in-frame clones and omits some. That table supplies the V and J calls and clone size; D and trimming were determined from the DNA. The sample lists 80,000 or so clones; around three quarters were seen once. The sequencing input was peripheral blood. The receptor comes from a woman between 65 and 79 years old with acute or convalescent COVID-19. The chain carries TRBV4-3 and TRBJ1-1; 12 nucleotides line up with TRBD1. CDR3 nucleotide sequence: TGCGCCAGCATCAAGGGACAGGGGGCGTCGGACACTGAAGCTTTCTTT. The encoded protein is CASIKGQGASDTEAFF.